One and the same sample provided the 30 T cell receptor beta chains below, sequenced in a study of cytomegalovirus exposure and HLA in healthy donors. Primers: 60 Vbeta forward and 13 Jbeta reverse. Data came from immunoSEQ multiplex PCR; TCRdb stores just in-frame clones and leaves some out. The sample yields fewer than 200,000 clones, more than 70% seen once. Sequencing was performed on PBMCs. The receptors were sampled from a male donor in good health and CMV-seronegative.

The rearrangement links TRBV2 to TRBJ1-2; D gene uncertain. This CDR3 is 13 amino acids long. The germline CDR1 and CDR2 sequences are SNHLY and FYNNEI. The V end was cut by 5 bases, the J end by 3 bases, with 10 bases between. DNA for the CDR3: TGTGCCAGCAGTACCGGGAGTGACTATGGCTACACCTTC. It translates to CASSTGSDYGYTF.

V usage is TRBV29-1 and J usage is TRBJ2-3; 11 nucleotides match TRBD2. CDR3 size: 15 residues. The ends lost 8 bases at V and 2 bases at J; junction bases unmatched: 9. The germline V gene encodes CDR1 SQVTM and CDR2 ANQGSEA. The CDR3 nucleotides are TGCAGCATTGCGGCTAGCGGGGGGACCACAGATACGCAGTATTTT. Amino acid sequence: CSIAASGGTTDTQYF.

The chain has TRBV6-1 and TRBJ2-7, with 11 bases matching TRBD2. Germline CDR1 and CDR2: MNHNS and SASEGT. This CDR3 is 14 amino acids long. V lost 6 bases and J lost 2; bases outside the gene matches: 3. The CDR3 region has the DNA TGTGCCAGCAGCGGACTAGCGGGTCCCTACGAGCAGTACTTC. Protein product: CASSGLAGPYEQYF.

This sequence joins TRBV11-2 and TRBJ2-3, with a possible D match to TRBD2 (5 bases). The CDR3 sequence is 12 residues long. Deletions cut 5 bases from V and 9 bases from J, with 12 bases between. The germline V gene encodes CDR1 SGHAT and CDR2 FQNNGV. CDR3 in amino acids: CASSPFSETQYF. The CDR3 DNA reads as TGTGCCAGCAGCCCGTTTAGCGAGACGCAGTATTTT.

The CDR3 sequence: CASSGTRWATPGEQYF. CDR3 sequence (DNA): TGTGCCAGCAGCGGCACTAGGTGGGCCACCCCGGGCGAGCAGTACTTC. V usage is TRBV7-8 and J usage is TRBJ2-7; D possibly corresponds to TRBD2 (5 bases). V was trimmed by 5 bases and J by 6 bases, leaving 23 bases between them. Germline CDR1 and CDR2: SGHVS and FQNEAQ. The CDR3 is made up of 16 amino acids.

In this sample, this clone turned up a few times. The rearrangement links TRBV5-1 to TRBJ2-7, with D unresolved. Germline-derived CDR1 and CDR2 are SGHRS and YFSETQ. The V end was cut by 2 bases, the J end by 4 bases, with 13 bases between. The CDR3 has 14 amino acids. DNA of the CDR3: TGCGCCAGCAGCTTCTCCGATCCCGGGTACGAGCAGTACTTC. The encoded protein is CASSFSDPGYEQYF.

The chain links TRBV5-4 to TRBJ1-2; 8 bases match TRBD1. The CDR3 covers 14 residues. Looked up from germline, CDR1 is SGHNT and CDR2 is YYREEE (reference sequence). V gave up 0 bases and J gave up 3 bases; unmatched junction bases: 1. The CDR3 nucleotides read TGTGCCAGCAGCTTGGCAGGGGGCGACTATGGCTACACCTTC. Translation: CASSLAGGDYGYTF.

The chain uses TRBV9 and TRBJ2-7; unclear D gene. Deletions cut 1 base from V and 1 base from J, with 12 bases between. This CDR3 contains 15 residues. Germline V gives CDR1 SGDLS, CDR2 YYNGEE. The DNA for the CDR3 is TGTGCCAGCAGCGTATTCGCGGAGCTATCCTACGAGCAGTACTTC. This gives the protein CASSVFAELSYEQYF.

This chain uses TRBV7-6 with TRBJ2-3; D gene unclear. The length of the CDR3 is 15 residues. Germline V lookup: CDR1 SGHVS, CDR2 FNYEAQ. The germline V and J ends were trimmed by 4 bases and 2 bases, with 13 bases remaining between them. DNA for the CDR3: TGTGCCAGCAGCTCAGTTGGTTTTGCCACAGATACGCAGTATTTT. It translates to CASSSVGFATDTQYF.

V and J are TRBV6-5 and TRBJ2-7, with D maybe TRBD1 (5 bases). Trimming stripped 4 bases from V and 7 bases from J, with 14 bases between. The CDR3 length is 13 residues. Per the germline V gene, CDR1 is MNHEY and CDR2 is SVGAGI. The DNA for the CDR3 is TGTGCCAGCAGTTCCCCAGGGTGCAGTGAGCAGTACTTC. Protein product: CASSSPGCSEQYF.

V usage is TRBV21-1 and J usage is TRBJ1-4; the table's D call of TRBD1 was not tested on the DNA. TRBV21-1 is shown as a pseudogene. This CDR3 has 17 residues. CDR3 DNA sequence: TGTGCCAGCAGCAAAAACAGGGACAGGGTTGCTAATGAAAAACTGTTTTTT. It codes for CASSKNRDRVANEKLFF.

This clone was observed a single time. The V call is TRBV19, the J call TRBJ1-1, with D uncertain. Trimming took off 7 bases at V and 0 bases at J, with 9 bases between the two ends. Germline V gene lookup returns CDR1 LNHDA and CDR2 SQIVND (reference sequence). CDR3 length equals 13 residues. CDR3: CASMAGVNTEAFF. The DNA for the CDR3 is TGTGCCAGTATGGCAGGCGTGAACACTGAAGCTTTCTTT.

This clone was observed once. The same CDR3 can be traced to other DNA sequences in this sample. The chain recombines TRBV11-2 with TRBJ1-2, with 9 bases that match TRBD1. The CDR3 is 13 amino acids. Germline CDR1 is SGHAT and CDR2 is FQNNGV. Trimming removed 1 base from V and 8 bases from J; junction bases left unmatched: 2. CDR3: CASSLGTGDGYTF. The CDR3 DNA reads TGTGCCAGCAGCTTAGGGACAGGGGACGGCTACACCTTC.

The CDR3, as DNA: TGCGCCAGCAGCTCGCCCACTTTGAATGAGCAGTTCTTC. Translating it yields CASSSPTLNEQFF. V gene TRBV5-1 combines with J gene TRBJ2-1; D is unresolved. V was trimmed by 3 bases and J by 7 bases, leaving 11 bases between them. Germline-derived CDR1 and CDR2 are SGHRS and YFSETQ. CDR3 length: 13 amino acids. Full variable domain (rest looked up from reference TRBV5-1 and TRBJ2-1): KAGVTQTPRYLIKTRGQQVTLSCSPISGHRSVSWYQQTPGQGLQFLFEYFSETQRNKGNFPGRFSGRQFSNSRSEMNVSTLELGDSALYLCASSSPTLNEQFFGPGTRLTVL.

The chain joins TRBV2 to TRBJ2-1; 12 bases align to TRBD2. V was pared by 6 bases and J by 6 bases, with 3 bases of the junction left unmatched. CDR3 size: 14 residues. CDR1 is SNHLY, CDR2 FYNNEI, per germline. This CDR3 reads CASSTSGRFNEQFF. For the CDR3, the DNA is TGTGCCAGCAGCACTAGCGGGAGGTTCAATGAGCAGTTCTTC.

The J gene is TRBJ2-5, the V gene TRBV28, with no clear D. The CDR3 length is 13 residues. Trimming removed 6 bases from V and 4 bases from J, with 12 bases in between. Germline assignment: CDR1 MDHEN and CDR2 SYDVKM. The CDR3 sequence: CASSLLGLETQYF. The CDR3 nucleotides are TGTGCCAGCAGCCTGCTGGGCCTAGAGACCCAGTACTTC.

J is TRBJ1-2 and V is TRBV5-1, with TRBD1 matching over 9 bases. The CDR3 is 14 residues long. Germline V gene data show CDR1 as SGHRS and CDR2 as YFSETQ. V lost 0 bases, J lost 6 bases, and 3 bases stayed unmatched. Here the CDR3 reads CASSLAGQGNGYTF. The CDR3 nucleotides read TGCGCCAGCAGCTTGGCGGGACAGGGAAATGGCTACACCTTC.

The rearrangement links TRBV5-6 to TRBJ2-1; 8 bases align to TRBD1. The germline V gene encodes CDR1 SGHDT and CDR2 YYEEEE. The CDR3 covers 13 residues. Losses at the gene ends were 2 bases for V and 9 bases for J; bases not matched to a gene: 4. In nucleotides, the CDR3 is TGTGCCAGCAGCTTCCAGGGGGCGGGTGAGCAGTTCTTC. Amino acids: CASSFQGAGEQFF.

CDR3 DNA: TGTGCCAGCAGCCCTTTCGTTAGTCACTACGAGCAGTACTTC. This gives the protein CASSPFVSHYEQYF. V is TRBV6-5 and J is TRBJ2-7; D is unresolved. V was pared by 6 bases and J by 3 bases, with 15 bases between. CDR1 is MNHEY and CDR2 is SVGAGI in the germline V gene. This CDR3 comprises 14 residues.

This clone was picked up one time. The V gene is TRBV5-1, the J gene TRBJ2-7, with D maybe TRBD2 (7 bases). The germline V gene encodes CDR1 SGHRS and CDR2 YFSETQ. The CDR3 spans 19 residues. V shed 2 bases and J shed 4 bases, with 28 bases lying between them. As DNA, the CDR3 is TGCGCCAGCAGCTTAGGGGGGGGGACTATTGAGGATCCTCGATACGAGCAGTACTTC. This translates into CASSLGGGTIEDPRYEQYF.

This sequence joins TRBV14 and TRBJ2-7; D possibly corresponds to TRBD2 (5 bases). Trimming pared 5 bases from V and 7 bases from J, leaving 15 bases between. This CDR3 has 13 residues. In germline, CDR1 is SGHDN, CDR2 FVKESK. The CDR3: CASSWTGSREQYF. DNA for the CDR3: TGTGCCAGCAGCTGGACGGGATCACGGGAGCAGTACTTC.

The chain links TRBV5-6 to TRBJ2-7, with 10 bases fitting TRBD2. Germline trimming cut 4 bases from V and 4 bases from J; bases unmatched to any gene: 5. The CDR3 consists of 14 residues. Germline V gene data show CDR1 as SGHDT and CDR2 as YYEEEE. The CDR3 sequence is CASSAASGSYEQYF. The CDR3 nucleotides are TGTGCCAGCAGCGCCGCTAGCGGGAGTTACGAGCAGTACTTC. The full variable domain, completed using reference TRBV5-6 and TRBJ2-7, is DAGVTQSPTHLIKTRGQQVTLRCSPKSGHDTVSWYQQALGQGPQFIFQYYEEEERQRGNFPDRFSGHQFPNYSSELNVNALLLGDSALYLCASSAASGSYEQYFGPGTRLTVT.

The rearrangement uses TRBV30 and TRBJ2-3; 14 nucleotides align to TRBD2. The CDR3 is 18 residues long. Germline CDR1 GTSNPN, CDR2 SVGIG (reference sequence). The CDR3 region has the DNA TGTGCTGCGGGGGGACTAGCGGGAGTAGGGGGGAGCACAGATACGCAGTATTTT. Residues: CAAGGLAGVGGSTDTQYF.

The genes are TRBV7-2 and TRBJ1-2, with D possibly TRBD1 on 6 matching bases. Between the trimmed V and J ends, which lost 3 bases and 7 bases, there was a span of 15 bases. Germline-derived CDR1 and CDR2 are SGHTA and FQGNSA. CDR3 length: 14 residues. CDR3 nucleotide sequence: TGTGCCAGCAGCTTCGGGGGGCAGGGAGGTGGCTACACCTTC. Translation: CASSFGGQGGGYTF.

This clone was recorded once. The genes are TRBV6-5 and TRBJ1-1, with TRBD1 identical over 7 bases. The V gene end was trimmed by 6 bases and the J gene end by 1 base; junction bases not matched to a gene: 5. Germline V gives CDR1 MNHEY, CDR2 SVGAGI. This CDR3 comprises 14 residues. DNA for the CDR3: TGTGCCAGCAGAAAGGGGGCGCGGAACACTGAAGCTTTCTTT. Protein: CASRKGARNTEAFF.

The rearrangement joins TRBV7-8 to TRBJ2-7, with 7 bases fitting TRBD2. V gave up 1 base and J gave up 2 bases; unmatched junction bases: 2. This CDR3 comprises 14 residues. From germline, CDR1 is SGHVS and CDR2 FQNEAQ. In DNA form, the CDR3 reads TGTGCCAGCAGCTTAGGTGCGGGGGCCTACGAGCAGTACTTC. This gives the protein CASSLGAGAYEQYF.

This sequence joins TRBV9 and TRBJ2-3; D possibly corresponds to TRBD2 (6 bases). This CDR3 has 18 residues. Germline V CDR1 and CDR2: SGDLS, YYNGEE. V lost 0 bases and J 6 bases, leaving 23 bases between the germline ends. CDR3 protein: CASSVVGRKATSRDTQYF. Written as DNA, the CDR3 is TGTGCCAGCAGCGTAGTCGGGAGAAAAGCGACTTCAAGGGATACGCAGTATTTT.

This chain joins TRBV5-1 and TRBJ1-4; D not resolved. The germline V gene encodes CDR1 SGHRS and CDR2 YFSETQ. The CDR3 length is 14 residues. V gave up 0 bases and J gave up 4 bases, with 7 bases separating them. This CDR3 is CASSLGRLNEKLFF. Written as DNA, the CDR3 is TGCGCCAGCAGCTTGGGCAGGCTTAATGAAAAACTGTTTTTT. The full variable domain, completed using reference TRBV5-1 and TRBJ1-4, is KAGVTQTPRYLIKTRGQQVTLSCSPISGHRSVSWYQQTPGQGLQFLFEYFSETQRNKGNFPGRFSGRQFSNSRSEMNVSTLELGDSALYLCASSLGRLNEKLFFGSGTQLSVL.

The J gene is TRBJ2-1, the V gene TRBV6-5, with D uncertain. CDR1 and CDR2 from the germline V gene are MNHEY and SVGAGI. The CDR3 has 13 amino acids. Between the trimmed V and J ends, which lost 2 bases and 7 bases, there was a span of 9 bases. The CDR3 coding sequence is TGTGCCAGCAGTTACGGGCACCTTAATGAGCAGTTCTTC. Translated, it gives CASSYGHLNEQFF.

The chain couples TRBV19 to TRBJ2-7; tentatively, D is TRBD2 (5 bases). Per the germline V gene, CDR1 is LNHDA and CDR2 is SQIVND (reference sequence). The CDR3 covers 15 residues. Trimming took 5 bases from V and 2 from J, leaving 16 bases between them. CDR3 loop: CASSVGLALTYEQYF. DNA for the CDR3: TGTGCCAGTAGTGTGGGATTAGCGTTGACCTACGAGCAGTACTTC. The full variable domain, with the rest looked up from reference TRBV19 and TRBJ2-7, is DGGITQSPKYLFRKEGQNVTLSCEQNLNHDAMYWYRQDPGQGLRLIYYSQIVNDFQKGDIAEGYSVSREKKESFPLTVTSAQKNPTAFYLCASSVGLALTYEQYFGPGTRLTVT.